This T cell receptor (beta chain) originates from a study of blood T cell repertoires in COVID-19. Study in general: T cells, B-cell-depleted T cells, or PBMCs provided the cDNA or gDNA that served as material.

Enrollees, about 18 to 89 years old, lived in approximately 24 US areas. Membership in each cohort depended on participant-reported clinical history. CDR1 and CDR2 (germline): SGDLS, YYNGEE. V shed 0 bases and J shed 2 bases, with 16 bases lying between them. CDR3 length equals 17 residues. Per the original methods: Reference gene primers were amplified, and this amplification served to estimate nucleated cell counts. Assay used: immunoSEQ multiplex PCR; TCRdb lists only in-frame clones, some missing. The DNA was the basis for D and trimming; V, J and clone size are from that table. Among about 130,000 clones listed, roughly 80% were seen once.

The genes are TRBV9 and TRBJ2-3, with D possibly matching TRBD1 (6 bases). This TCR was sampled from a man aged 50 to 60 who had recovered from COVID-19. The sequenced material came from PBMCs or T cells enriched from blood (not recorded which). The CDR3 DNA reads TGTGCCAGCAGCGTAGCGGCAGGGGCGCGTTCCACAGATACGCAGTATTTT. It encodes CASSVAAGARSTDTQYF.